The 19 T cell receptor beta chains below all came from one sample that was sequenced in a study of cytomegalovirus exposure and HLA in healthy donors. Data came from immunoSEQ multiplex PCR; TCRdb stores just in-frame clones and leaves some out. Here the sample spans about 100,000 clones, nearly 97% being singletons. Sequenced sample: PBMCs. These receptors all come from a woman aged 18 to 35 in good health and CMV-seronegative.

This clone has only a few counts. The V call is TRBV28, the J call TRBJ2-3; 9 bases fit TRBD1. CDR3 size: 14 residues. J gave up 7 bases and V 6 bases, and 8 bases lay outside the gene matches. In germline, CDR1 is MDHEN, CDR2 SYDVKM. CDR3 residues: CASRQGQGRNTQYF. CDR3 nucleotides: TGTGCCAGCAGGCAAGGACAGGGGAGGAATACGCAGTATTTT.

CDR3 amino acids: CAISLGPPSYEQYF. Here the CDR3 DNA reads TGTGCCATCAGCCTGGGCCCTCCTTCCTACGAGCAGTACTTC. The chain joins TRBV10-3 to TRBJ2-7; D call uncertain. V was pared by 6 bases and J by 1 base, with 13 bases between. Germline CDR1 ENHRY, CDR2 SYGVKD. The CDR3 is 14 residues long.

As DNA, the CDR3 is TGTGCCAGCAGTTTCATTCTAGCGGGGGGTAATGAGCAGTTCTTC. Its translation is CASSFILAGGNEQFF. J is TRBJ2-1 and V is TRBV6-1; TRBD2 matches 11 bases. Per germline, CDR1 MNHNS and CDR2 SASEGT. This CDR3 contains 15 residues. J lost 7 bases, V lost 5 bases, and 7 bases had no gene match.

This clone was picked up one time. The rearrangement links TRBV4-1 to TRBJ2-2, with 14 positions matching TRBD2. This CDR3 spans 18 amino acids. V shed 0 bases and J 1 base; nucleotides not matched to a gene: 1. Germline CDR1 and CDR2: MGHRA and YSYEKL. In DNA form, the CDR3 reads TGCGCCAGCAGCCAAGACGGGACTAGCGGGGGGAACACCGGGGAGCTGTTTTTT. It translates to CASSQDGTSGGNTGELFF.

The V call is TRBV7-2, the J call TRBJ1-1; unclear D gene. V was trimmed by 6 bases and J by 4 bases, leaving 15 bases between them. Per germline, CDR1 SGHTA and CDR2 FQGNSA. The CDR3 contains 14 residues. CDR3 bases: TGTGCCAGCAGGCTGTCTTTCCTCGGCACTGAAGCTTTCTTT. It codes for CASRLSFLGTEAFF.

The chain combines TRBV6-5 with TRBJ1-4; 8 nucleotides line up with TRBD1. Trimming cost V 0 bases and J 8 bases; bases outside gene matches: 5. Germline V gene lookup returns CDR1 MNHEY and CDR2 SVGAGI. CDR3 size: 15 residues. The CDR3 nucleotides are TGTGCCAGCAGTTACTCTTCCGGGACAGGCGAAAAACTGTTTTTT. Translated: CASSYSSGTGEKLFF.

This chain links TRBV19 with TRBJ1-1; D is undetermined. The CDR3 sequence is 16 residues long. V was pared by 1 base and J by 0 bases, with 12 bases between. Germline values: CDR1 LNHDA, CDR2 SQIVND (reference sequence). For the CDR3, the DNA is TGTGCCAGTAGTATAGCTCTCTTCGGGATGAACACTGAAGCTTTCTTT. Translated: CASSIALFGMNTEAFF.

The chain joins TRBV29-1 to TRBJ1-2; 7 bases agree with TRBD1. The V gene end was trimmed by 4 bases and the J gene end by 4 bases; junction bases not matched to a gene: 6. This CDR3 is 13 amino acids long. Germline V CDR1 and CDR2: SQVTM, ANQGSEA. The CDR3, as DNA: TGCAGCGTTGTCTTGAGGGACAGCTATGGCTACACCTTC. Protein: CSVVLRDSYGYTF. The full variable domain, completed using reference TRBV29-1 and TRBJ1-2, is SAVISQKPSRDICQRGTSLTIQCQVDSQVTMMFWYRQQPGQSLTLIATANQGSEATYESGFVIDKFPISRPNLTFSTLTVSNMSPEDSSIYLCSVVLRDSYGYTFGSGTRLTVV.

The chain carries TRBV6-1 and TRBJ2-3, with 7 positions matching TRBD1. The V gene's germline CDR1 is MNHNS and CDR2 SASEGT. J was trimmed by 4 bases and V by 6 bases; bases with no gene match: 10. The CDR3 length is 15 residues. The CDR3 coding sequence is TGTGCCAGCAGACCACCTAGCAGGGGGTCAGATACGCAGTATTTT. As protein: CASRPPSRGSDTQYF.

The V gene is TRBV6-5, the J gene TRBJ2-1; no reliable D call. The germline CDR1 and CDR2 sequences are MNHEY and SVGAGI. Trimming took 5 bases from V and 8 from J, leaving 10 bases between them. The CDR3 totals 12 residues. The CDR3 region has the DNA TGTGCCAGCAGTCACAGTGGGCATGAGCAGTTCTTC. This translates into CASSHSGHEQFF.

CDR3 bases: TGTGCCAGCAGCCCAAACAGGGGGGTCAACACTGAAGCTTTCTTT. Translation: CASSPNRGVNTEAFF. The rearrangement joins TRBV7-8 to TRBJ1-1, with TRBD1 matching over 8 bases. Germline V lookup: CDR1 SGHVS, CDR2 FQNEAQ. This CDR3 contains 15 residues. The V segment lost 5 bases and the J segment 2 bases; nucleotides outside the gene matches: 7.

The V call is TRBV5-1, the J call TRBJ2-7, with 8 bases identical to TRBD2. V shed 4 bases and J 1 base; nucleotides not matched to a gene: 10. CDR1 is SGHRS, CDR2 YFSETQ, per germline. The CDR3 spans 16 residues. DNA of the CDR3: TGCGCCAGCAGCCCCCCGGGGGGGCCCAAATCCTACGAGCAGTACTTC. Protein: CASSPPGGPKSYEQYF.

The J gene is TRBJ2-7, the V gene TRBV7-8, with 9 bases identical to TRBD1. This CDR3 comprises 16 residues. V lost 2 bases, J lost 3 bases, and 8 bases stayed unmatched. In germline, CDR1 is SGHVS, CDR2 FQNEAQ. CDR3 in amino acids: CASSLIGGQGNYEQYF. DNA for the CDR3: TGTGCCAGCAGCTTAATCGGGGGACAGGGAAACTACGAGCAGTACTTC.

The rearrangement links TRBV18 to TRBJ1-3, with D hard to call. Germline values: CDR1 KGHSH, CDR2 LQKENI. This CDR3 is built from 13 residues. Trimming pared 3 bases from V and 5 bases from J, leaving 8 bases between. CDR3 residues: CASSPAGRNTIYF. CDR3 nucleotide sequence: TGTGCCAGCTCACCGGCAGGTCGAAACACCATATATTTT.

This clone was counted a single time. Here the CDR3 reads CASSLEGQAGEKLFF. The CDR3 DNA sequence: TGTGCCAGCAGTCTAGAGGGGCAGGCGGGGGAAAAACTGTTTTTT. The chain is built from TRBV4-2 and TRBJ1-4, with a weak D call TRBD1 (5 bases). This CDR3 spans 15 amino acids. V gave up 6 bases and J gave up 8 bases, with 19 bases separating them. Germline V gene sequence: CDR1 LGHNA, CDR2 YNFKEQ.

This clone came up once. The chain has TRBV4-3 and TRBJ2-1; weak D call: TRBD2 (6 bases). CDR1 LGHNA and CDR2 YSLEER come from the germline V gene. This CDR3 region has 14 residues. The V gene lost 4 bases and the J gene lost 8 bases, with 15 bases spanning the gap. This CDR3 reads CASSPHSWGDEQFF. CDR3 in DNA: TGCGCCAGCAGCCCTCACAGTTGGGGGGATGAGCAGTTCTTC.

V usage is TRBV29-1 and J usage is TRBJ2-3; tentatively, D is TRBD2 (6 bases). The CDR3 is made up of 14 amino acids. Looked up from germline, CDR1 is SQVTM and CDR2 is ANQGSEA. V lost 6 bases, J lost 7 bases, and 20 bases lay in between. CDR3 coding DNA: TGCAGCGTGGGCTTGGACTATATTCCGTATACGCAGTATTTT. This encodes CSVGLDYIPYTQYF.

The CDR3 sequence is CASSQQTSGGDTQYF. The CDR3 DNA is TGTGCCAGCAGCCAACAGACTAGCGGGGGTGATACGCAGTATTTT. The chain recombines TRBV4-2 with TRBJ2-3, with 12 positions matching TRBD2. Germline CDR1 is LGHNA and CDR2 is YNFKEQ. CDR3 length equals 15 residues. Trimming cost V 2 bases and J 6 bases; bases outside gene matches: 3.

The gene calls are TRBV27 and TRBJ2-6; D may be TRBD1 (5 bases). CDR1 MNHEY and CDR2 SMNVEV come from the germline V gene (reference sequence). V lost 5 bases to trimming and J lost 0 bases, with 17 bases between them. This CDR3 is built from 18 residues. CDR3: CASSLRAFQNSGANVLTF. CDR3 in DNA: TGTGCCAGCAGTCTCAGGGCGTTCCAGAACTCTGGGGCCAACGTCCTGACTTTC.